This is a list of T cell receptor beta chains from one sample in a study of T cells after posttransplantation cyclophosphamide. The table came from immunoSEQ multiplex PCR; TCRdb's copy has only in-frame clones and leaves some out. The sample comprises around 15,000 clones, 70% to 90% of which are singletons, and approximately 3% rests with the top ten. The specimen comprised PBMCs, sampled 430 to 450 days after allogeneic stem cell transplant with calcineurin inhibitor and methotrexate. These receptors were obtained from a male patient in his thirties who received an allogeneic stem cell transplant from an unrelated donor, was CMV-positive, and had acute and chronic GVHD. Some T cells here may be from the graft donor. The CDR3 runs from the conserved cysteine through the conserved F or W. The D gene is left open where the match is weak. The size entry is marked missing in some rows and otherwise reads once, few, many or a size class.

v_gene	abundance	d_gene	j_gene	CDR3aa	CDR3nt
TRBV4-3	-	-	TRBJ2-5	CASSRVAGTQETQYF	TGCGCCAGCAGCCGGGTGGCGGGCACCCAAGAGACCCAGTACTTC
TRBV5-6	-	-	TRBJ1-4	CASSAGVGEKLFF	TGTGCCAGCAGCGCAGGGGTCGGTGAAAAACTGTTTTTT
TRBV6-5	-	TRBD2	TRBJ2-7	CASSWGLAMDEQYF	TGTGCCAGCAGTTGGGGACTAGCGATGGACGAGCAGTACTTC
TRBV27	-	-	TRBJ2-7	CASSTPSSPGSYEQYF	TGTGCCAGCAGTACCCCATCTAGCCCCGGCTCCTACGAGCAGTACTTC
TRBV6-6	-	-	TRBJ1-1	CASSYSIRGHTEAFF	TGTGCCAGCAGTTACTCGATCAGGGGCCACACTGAAGCTTTCTTT
TRBV11-1	once	-	TRBJ2-7	CASSLLPRSYEQYF	TGTGCCAGCAGCTTACTTCCCAGGTCCTACGAGCAGTACTTC
TRBV28	-	TRBD1	TRBJ1-4	CASSSLGQGEEKLFF	TGTGCCAGCAGTTCCCTGGGACAGGGAGAGGAAAAACTGTTTTTT
TRBV28	few	TRBD1	TRBJ1-1	CASSSDRVEAFF	TGTGCCAGCAGTTCGGACAGGGTTGAAGCTTTCTTT
TRBV30	-	-	TRBJ1-2	CAWSPSAAYGYTF	TGTGCCTGGAGTCCTTCCGCAGCGTACGGCTACACCTTC
TRBV18	once	-	TRBJ2-5	CASSPDRQETQYF	TGTGCCAGCTCACCAGACAGGCAAGAGACCCAGTACTTC
TRBV5-1	-	TRBD2	TRBJ2-1	CASSSTAGLAGYNEQFF	TGCGCCAGCAGCTCCACAGCGGGGCTAGCGGGTTACAATGAGCAGTTCTTC
TRBV18	-	-	TRBJ1-6	CASSPLQGQDSPLHF	TGTGCCAGCTCACCGTTGCAAGGTCAGGATTCACCCCTCCACTTT
TRBV5-1	-	TRBD1	TRBJ2-5	CASSPLEGQGGETQYF	TGCGCCAGCAGCCCTCTCGAAGGACAGGGAGGAGAGACCCAGTACTTC
TRBV14	-	-	TRBJ2-7	CASSPHEGRLYEQYF	TGTGCCAGCAGCCCCCATGAGGGTCGGCTATACGAGCAGTACTTC
TRBV10-3	-	-	TRBJ1-4	CAISDPGSTNEKLFF	TGTGCCATCAGTGATCCGGGGAGTACTAATGAAAAACTGTTTTTT
TRBV19	-	-	TRBJ2-7	CASSRSGRYEQYF	TGTGCCAGTAGTCGAAGCGGGCGATACGAGCAGTACTTC
TRBV4-2	-	TRBD2	TRBJ2-1	CASSTVGTSENNEQFF	TGTGCCAGCAGCACTGTGGGGACTAGTGAGAACAATGAGCAGTTCTTC
TRBV6-6	once	TRBD1	TRBJ2-7	CASSSIPLSPNGTANF	TGTGCCAGCAGTTCTATACCCCTTTCCCCGAACGGGACAGCCAACTTC
TRBV5-1	few	TRBD1	TRBJ2-7	CASSHGITGERNEQYF	TGCGCCAGCAGCCACGGTATAACAGGGGAGAGGAACGAGCAGTACTTC
TRBV4-2	-	-	TRBJ2-1	CASSQDGTLANEQFF	TGTGCCAGCAGCCAAGATGGTACGTTAGCTAATGAGCAGTTCTTC
TRBV7-7	-	-	TRBJ2-2	CASSTDAGELFF	TGTGCTAGCTCCACAGACGCCGGGGAGCTGTTTTTT
TRBV19	-	TRBD1	TRBJ1-1	CASSPVPGQKSNTEAFF	TGTGCCAGTAGTCCGGTCCCGGGACAGAAATCGAACACTGAAGCTTTCTTT
TRBV19	-	TRBD2	TRBJ2-4	CASSPGGVQVIQYF	TGTGCCAGTAGTCCGGGGGGGGTACAAGTCATTCAGTACTTC
TRBV6-5	once	TRBD1	TRBJ1-2	CASSLMTGWGYTF	TGTGCCAGCAGTTTGATGACAGGGTGGGGCTACACCTTC
TRBV7-2	-	TRBD2	TRBJ2-2	CASSSLGRAGELFF	TGTGCCAGCAGCTCGCTTGGGAGGGCCGGGGAGCTGTTTTTT
TRBV5-5	-	TRBD1	TRBJ1-1	CASSPDRVGRYEAFF	TGTGCCAGCAGCCCGGACAGGGTAGGGCGTTATGAAGCTTTCTTT